This T cell receptor (beta chain) appears in the sequencing data of a study of OX40 agonist ivuxolimab in advanced cancers. About the research overall: Participants could have had prior anti-PD-1, anti-PD-L1 or anti-CTLA-4 therapy, and about 37% had some. The study's findings and limits: Among patients with partial responses at 0.1-3.0 mg/kg, clonal expansion was among the lowest. CD8+ T cells were the subset that, on average, had more expanded clones than CD4+.

This clone was detected only a few times. Its antigen is currently unknown. The germline CDR1 and CDR2 sequences are LNHDA and SQIVND (reference sequence). The CDR3 loop spans 12 amino acids. Trimming removed 6 bases at V and 4 bases at J, with 9 bases between. Produced via immunoSEQ multiplex PCR; TCRdb's table is partial and in-frame only. The top ten clones hold roughly 1.6% of a sample with some 65,000 clones, 77% of them seen once. Sample: CD4+ or CD8+ T cells sorted from blood, taken in a trial of the OX40 agonist ivuxolimab. The V and J genes are TRBV19 and TRBJ1-1; D might be TRBD1 (5 bases). The receptor was isolated from an adult with an advanced solid tumor such as melanoma, head and neck, liver or kidney cancer. This CDR3 reads CASRRGTTEAFF. As DNA, the CDR3 is TGTGCCAGTAGGCGGGGGACCACTGAAGCTTTCTTT. Using reference TRBV19 and TRBJ1-1 for the parts outside the CDR3, the full variable domain is DGGITQSPKYLFRKEGQNVTLSCEQNLNHDAMYWYRQDPGQGLRLIYYSQIVNDFQKGDIAEGYSVSREKKESFPLTVTSAQKNPTAFYLCASRRGTTEAFFGQGTRLTVV.